Sequencing of this T cell receptor (beta chain) was carried out in a study of T-cell reconstitution after alpha-beta-depleted transplantation in children. The germline V and J ends were trimmed by 0 bases and 5 bases, with 8 bases remaining between them. This CDR3 spans 13 amino acids. Germline CDR1 reads SGHRS; CDR2 reads YFSETQ. For TCRbeta, the library was prepared with unique molecular identifiers. TCRdb used MiXCR to reprocess the PCR reads, holding one entry per CDR3 protein. The sample records about 400,000 distinct CDR3 sequences, roughly 22% being singletons. The chain employs TRBV5-1 and TRBJ1-2, with D possibly TRBD1 on 6 matching bases. The source material was PBMCs from the stem cell graft donor, sampled from the stem cell graft. The origin of this receptor is a human donor who donated a stem cell graft to a child with acute myeloid leukemia. CDR3 region: CASSLDQGYGYTF. The CDR3 DNA sequence: TGCGCCAGCAGCTTGGACCAGGGGTATGGCTACACCTTC. The whole variable domain, remainder taken from reference TRBV5-1 and TRBJ1-2, is KAGVTQTPRYLIKTRGQQVTLSCSPISGHRSVSWYQQTPGQGLQFLFEYFSETQRNKGNFPGRFSGRQFSNSRSEMNVSTLELGDSALYLCASSLDQGYGYTFGSGTRLTVV.